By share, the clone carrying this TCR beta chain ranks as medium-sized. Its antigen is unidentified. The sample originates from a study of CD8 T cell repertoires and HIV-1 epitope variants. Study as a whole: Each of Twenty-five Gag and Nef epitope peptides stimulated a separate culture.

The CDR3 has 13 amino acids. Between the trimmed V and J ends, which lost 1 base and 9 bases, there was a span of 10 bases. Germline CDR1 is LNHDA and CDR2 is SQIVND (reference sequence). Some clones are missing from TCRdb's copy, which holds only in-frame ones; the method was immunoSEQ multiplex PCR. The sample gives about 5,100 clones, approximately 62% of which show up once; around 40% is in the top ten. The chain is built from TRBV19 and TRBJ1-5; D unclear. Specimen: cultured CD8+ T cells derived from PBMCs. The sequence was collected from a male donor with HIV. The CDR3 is CASSIVPEGPQHF. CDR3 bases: TGTGCCAGTAGTATAGTTCCGGAGGGGCCCCAGCATTTT.